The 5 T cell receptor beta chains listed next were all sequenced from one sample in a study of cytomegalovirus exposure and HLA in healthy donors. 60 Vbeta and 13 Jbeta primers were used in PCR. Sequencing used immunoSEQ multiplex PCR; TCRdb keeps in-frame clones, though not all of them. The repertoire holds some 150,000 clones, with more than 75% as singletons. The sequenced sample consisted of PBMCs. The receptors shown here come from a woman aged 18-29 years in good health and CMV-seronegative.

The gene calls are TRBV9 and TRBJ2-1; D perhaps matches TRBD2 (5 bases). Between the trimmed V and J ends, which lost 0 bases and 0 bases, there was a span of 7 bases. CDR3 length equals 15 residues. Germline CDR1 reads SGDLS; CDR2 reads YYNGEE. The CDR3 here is CASSVVAGSYNEQFF. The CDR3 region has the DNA TGTGCCAGCAGCGTAGTTGCGGGCTCCTACAATGAGCAGTTCTTC.

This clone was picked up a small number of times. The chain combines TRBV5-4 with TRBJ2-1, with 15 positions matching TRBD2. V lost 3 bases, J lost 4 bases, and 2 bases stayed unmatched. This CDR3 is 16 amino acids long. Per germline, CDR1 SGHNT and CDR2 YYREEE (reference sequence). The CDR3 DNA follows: TGTGCCAGCAGCTGGGGGACTAGCGGGGGGTACAATGAGCAGTTCTTC. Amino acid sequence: CASSWGTSGGYNEQFF. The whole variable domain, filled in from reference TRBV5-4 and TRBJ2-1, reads ETGVTQSPTHLIKTRGQQVTLRCSSQSGHNTVSWYQQALGQGPQFIFQYYREEENGRGNFPPRFSGLQFPNYSSELNVNALELDDSALYLCASSWGTSGGYNEQFFGPGTRLTVL.

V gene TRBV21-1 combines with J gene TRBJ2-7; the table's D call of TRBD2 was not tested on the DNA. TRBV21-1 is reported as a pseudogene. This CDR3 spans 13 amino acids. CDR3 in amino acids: CASSPDSDYEQYF. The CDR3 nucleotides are TGTGCCAGCAGCCCTGACTCCGACTACGAGCAGTACTTC.

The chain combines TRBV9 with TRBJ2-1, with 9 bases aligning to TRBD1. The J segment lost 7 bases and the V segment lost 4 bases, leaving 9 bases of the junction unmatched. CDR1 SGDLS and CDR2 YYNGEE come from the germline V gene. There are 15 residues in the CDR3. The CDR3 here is CASSPGQGSENEQFF. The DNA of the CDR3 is TGTGCCAGCAGCCCGGGACAGGGCTCGGAAAATGAGCAGTTCTTC.

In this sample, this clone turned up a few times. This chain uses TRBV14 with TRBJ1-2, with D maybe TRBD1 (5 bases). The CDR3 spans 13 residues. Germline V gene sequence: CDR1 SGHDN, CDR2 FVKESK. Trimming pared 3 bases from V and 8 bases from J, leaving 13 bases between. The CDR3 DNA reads TGTGCCAGCAGCCATAATCCAGGGTACGGCTACACCTTC. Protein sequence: CASSHNPGYGYTF.